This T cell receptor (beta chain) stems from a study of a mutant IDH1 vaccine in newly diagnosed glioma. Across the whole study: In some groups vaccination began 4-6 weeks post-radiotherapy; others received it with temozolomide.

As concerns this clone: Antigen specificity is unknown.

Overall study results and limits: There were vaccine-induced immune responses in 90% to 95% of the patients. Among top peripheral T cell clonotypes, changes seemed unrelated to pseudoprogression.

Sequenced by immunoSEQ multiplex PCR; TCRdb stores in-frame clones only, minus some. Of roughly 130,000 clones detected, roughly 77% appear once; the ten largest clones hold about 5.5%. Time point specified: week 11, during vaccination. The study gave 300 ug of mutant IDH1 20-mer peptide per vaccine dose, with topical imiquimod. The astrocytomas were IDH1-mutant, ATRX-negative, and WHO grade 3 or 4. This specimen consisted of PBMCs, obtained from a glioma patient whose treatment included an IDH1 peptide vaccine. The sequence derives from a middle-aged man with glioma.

The CDR3 DNA reads as TGTGCCAGCAGCGCGGGACAGGGGGCGATCTACGAGCAGTACTTC. Translated: CASSAGQGAIYEQYF. The J gene is TRBJ2-7, the V gene TRBV9, with TRBD1 matching 12 bases. The CDR3 is made up of 15 amino acids. Looked up from germline, CDR1 is SGDLS and CDR2 is YYNGEE. V shed 3 bases and J 3 bases; nucleotides not matched to a gene: 4.